One sample yielded the 13 T cell receptor beta chains listed below, sequenced in a study of blood T cell repertoires in COVID-19. Some clones are missing from TCRdb's copy, which holds only in-frame ones; the method was immunoSEQ multiplex PCR. This sample has about 190,000 clones, with approximately 84% found just once. The sample consisted of PBMCs or T cells enriched from blood (not recorded which). The receptor set was obtained from a woman in her thirties who had recovered from COVID-19.

The CDR3, as DNA: TGTGCCAGCTCACGAGAGGGCTCGGAGCAGTACGTC. Translation gives CASSREGSEQYV. The chain links TRBV18 to TRBJ2-7; tentatively, D is TRBD2 (5 bases). The CDR3 sequence is 12 residues long. V shed 4 bases and J shed 7 bases, with 11 bases lying between them. Germline CDR1 reads KGHSH; CDR2 reads LQKENI.

The gene calls are TRBV28 and TRBJ1-5; no definite D call. The CDR3 length is 17 residues. Per the germline V gene, CDR1 is MDHEN and CDR2 is SYDVKM. Trimming shortened V by 3 bases and J by 4 bases, and 19 bases separated the two germline ends. The CDR3 here is CASSFGGFEYLNQPQHF. DNA of the CDR3: TGTGCCAGCAGTTTTGGAGGGTTCGAATATTTGAATCAGCCCCAGCATTTT.

The chain uses TRBV28 and TRBJ1-2; D might be TRBD1 (6 bases). Germline lookup yields CDR1 MDHEN and CDR2 SYDVKM. Trimming took off 10 bases at V and 3 bases at J, with 15 bases between the two ends. The CDR3 has 13 residues. The DNA for the CDR3 is TGTGCCATAAGATCCACAGGGTACTATGGCTACACCTTC. It yields the protein CAIRSTGYYGYTF.

The J gene is TRBJ1-5, the V gene TRBV3-1 (or the pseudogene TRBV3-2); no clear D gene. Trimming stripped 0 bases from V and 7 bases from J, with 10 bases between. Germline loops: CDR1 LGHDT, CDR2 YNNKEL (reference sequence). This CDR3 region has 14 residues. CDR3 DNA: TGTGCCAGCAGCCAAGATACGGGGAGACAGCCCCAGCATTTT. As protein: CASSQDTGRQPQHF.

The table lists this clone with a count of one. The chain joins TRBV11-2 to TRBJ2-7; tentative D call: TRBD2 (5 bases). CDR3 length: 15 amino acids. Germline CDR1 is SGHAT and CDR2 is FQNNGV. Trimming left V 5 bases short and J 3 bases short, with 17 bases between. DNA of the CDR3: TGTGCCAGCAGCCCCGCGGCGGGCCAGTTCTACGAGCAGTACGTC. It codes for CASSPAAGQFYEQYV.

The chain joins TRBV19 to TRBJ2-5, with a weak D call TRBD1 (5 bases). V was shortened by 9 bases and J by 5 bases, with 16 bases between the two germline ends. Germline CDR1 reads LNHDA; CDR2 reads SQIVND (reference sequence). The CDR3 covers 13 residues. The CDR3 nucleotides are TGTGCCAGCTCAGGGTTTGGCTTGGAGACCCAGTACTTC. It yields the protein CASSGFGLETQYF.

This clone has just one count. CDR3 sequence (DNA): TGTGCCAGCAGCTTCTTCTCCCGGAACACCGGGGAGCTGTTTTTT. It yields the protein CASSFFSRNTGELFF. This rearrangement joins TRBV7-3 to TRBJ2-2, with D unresolved. The germline CDR1 and CDR2 sequences are SGHTA and FQGTGA. The CDR3 has 15 amino acids. V lost 3 bases to trimming and J lost 1 base, with 9 bases between them. The entire variable domain, with the rest obtained from reference TRBV7-3 and TRBJ2-2, is as follows: GAGVSQTPSNKVTEKGKYVELRCDPISGHTALYWYRQSLGQGPEFLIYFQGTGAADDSGLPNDRFFAVRPEGSVSTLKIQRTERGDSAVYLCASSFFSRNTGELFFGEGSRLTVL.

J is TRBJ1-2 and V is TRBV6-5; a possible D gene is TRBD1 (5 bases). Germline loops: CDR1 MNHEY, CDR2 SVGAGI. The CDR3 runs 14 residues. V was shortened by 4 bases and J by 5 bases, with 14 bases between the two germline ends. The CDR3 reads CASSSTTVIYGYTF. The CDR3 DNA is TGTGCCAGCAGTTCGACGACAGTCATATATGGCTACACCTTC.

The chain is built from TRBV4-1 and TRBJ2-4; 9 nucleotides match TRBD1. The junction had 6 bases not matched to a gene; V was cut back by 4 bases and J by 5 bases. The CDR3 is 15 amino acids. The germline gives CDR1 MGHRA, CDR2 YSYEKL. CDR3 residues: CASSPQWTGENIQYF. CDR3 DNA sequence: TGCGCCAGCAGCCCACAGTGGACAGGGGAAAACATTCAGTACTTC.

The J gene is TRBJ1-1, the V gene TRBV11-2; tentatively, D is TRBD1 (6 bases). The germline gives CDR1 SGHAT, CDR2 FQNNGV. This CDR3 has 14 amino acids. V was cut by 2 bases and J by 1 base, with 8 bases left in between. The CDR3 reads CASSLNRANTEAFF. The CDR3 nucleotides are TGTGCCAGCAGCTTAAACAGGGCGAACACTGAAGCTTTCTTT.

V gene TRBV7-6 combines with J gene TRBJ2-3; D gene ambiguous. V lost 5 bases to trimming and J lost 1 base, with 13 bases between them. Germline V gene lookup returns CDR1 SGHVS and CDR2 FNYEAQ. This CDR3 is built from 15 residues. The CDR3 here is CASSPNTGRTDTQYF. The CDR3 bases are TGTGCCAGCAGCCCCAACACGGGTCGCACAGATACGCAGTATTTT.

V usage is TRBV11-3 and J usage is TRBJ2-3, with 8 bases lining up with TRBD2. Unmatched junction bases numbered 5, after V lost 5 bases and J lost 1 base. The CDR3 sequence is 15 residues long. Germline CDR1 SGHNT, CDR2 YENEEA. The DNA for the CDR3 is TGTGCCAGCAGCCCCTATAGCGGGGGCACAGATACGCAGTATTTT. Its protein product is CASSPYSGGTDTQYF.

This rearrangement joins TRBV7-2 to TRBJ2-2, with 7 bases lining up with TRBD1. J gave up 4 bases and V 4 bases, and 6 bases lay outside the gene matches. The CDR3 sequence is 15 residues long. The germline V gene encodes CDR1 SGHTA and CDR2 FQGNSA. In nucleotides, the CDR3 is TGTGCCAGCAGCTCTTACAGGGGCACCACCGGGGAGCTGTTTTTT. This translates into CASSSYRGTTGELFF.